This T cell receptor beta chain was obtained from a study of cytomegalovirus exposure and HLA in healthy donors. Libraries were prepared by immunoSEQ multiplex PCR; TCRdb keeps only in-frame clonotypes and omits some of them. The table includes around 230,000 clones, around 87% detected once. The germline V and J ends were trimmed by 0 bases and 5 bases, with 9 bases remaining between them. This CDR3 region has 14 residues. Germline CDR1 and CDR2: LNHNV and YYDKDF (reference sequence). The clonotype originates from a woman between 25 and 40 years old in good health and CMV-seropositive. Sequenced material: PBMCs. The chain has TRBV15 and TRBJ2-3; D is ambiguous. The CDR3 coding sequence is TGTGCCACCAGCAGAGATCCTCCGGTAGATACGCAGTATTTT. The encoded protein is CATSRDPPVDTQYF.